The entry below describes one TCR beta chain. What it binds is unknown. Treatment here: roughly 20 received Ad26.COV2.S at low or high dose, single or two shots; 5 received placebo; per-sample allocation not given. Sampling happened 63 days after the first vaccine or placebo injection. What was given as vaccine was an Ad26 vector encoding Wuhan-strain SARS-CoV-2 spike. CDR1 SGHAT and CDR2 FQNNGV come from the germline V gene. Trimming pared 3 bases from V and 1 base from J, leaving 6 bases between. The CDR3 is 13 residues long. The sample is drawn from a study of Ad26.COV2.S vaccination and SARS-CoV-2 variants. Overall study results and limits: Vaccine recipients had higher spike-specific TCR breadth than placebo recipients. Reports say spike-specific CD8+ and CD4+ T cell responses covered substantial breadth after vaccination.

TCRdb keeps only in-frame clones here, not all; method: immunoSEQ multiplex PCR. This table holds hundreds of thousands of clones, about nine tenths found once. The gene calls are TRBV11-2 and TRBJ1-1; no clear D. This TCR was recovered from a person between 18 and 65 years old who received the Ad26.COV2.S COVID-19 vaccine or a placebo. The specimen was peripheral blood, collected in a trial of Ad26.COV2.S vaccine versus placebo. CDR3 bases: TGTGCCAGCAGCTTGTTCCGGAACACTGAAGCTTTCTTT. It codes for CASSLFRNTEAFF.